The present entry profiles one TCR beta chain with its context. Antigen unknown. Among the donors, all were Caucasian adults who lived in Nashville, Tennessee. This specimen belongs to a study of shared clonotypes between healthy human individuals. Clones were read by immunoSEQ multiplex PCR, and TCRdb kept only the in-frame ones, dropping some. Here the sample spans about 2.4 million clones, over 85% being singletons. From germline, CDR1 is MDHEN and CDR2 SYDVKM. The V end lost 7 bases, the J end lost 7 bases, and 20 bases lay between the germline ends. The CDR3 is 15 amino acids. The study, taken as a whole, reports: Donor clonotype sharing was expected to depend on sequencing depth.

V and J are TRBV28 and TRBJ1-5; no reliable D call. The sequence was collected from a man younger than 35 in good health. Some clones in this sample may be carry-over from other donors' samples. Sequenced material: naive CD4+ T cells from PBMCs. Subset meaning: CD45RA+ positively selected. The CDR3 coding sequence is TGTGCCAGCATCCCTGGGGAAGGATACCGCCAGCCCCAGCATTTT. Its translation: CASIPGEGYRQPQHF.